A selection of T cell receptor beta chains follows, all from one sample in a study of T cells after yellow fever vaccination. TCRdb independently ran MiXCR on the 5' RACE reads; one entry per CDR3 protein. The sample lists 300,000 to 350,000 distinct CDR3 sequences, around 10% occurring once. The specimen was CD4+ T cells sorted from PBMCs, collected 45 days after the yellow fever booster vaccination. These TCRs come from a young man who received the YFV17D yellow fever vaccine. Both conserved end residues are part of each CDR3. D genes are given only for firm matches. Only some rows state a clone size, as once, few, many or a class for expanded clones.

d_gene: NA; j_gene: TRBJ2-3; abundance: few; v_gene: TRBV5-1; CDR3nt: TGCGCCAGCGCTCGGGCAGGCACCACAGATACGCAGTATTTT; CDR3aa: CASARAGTTDTQYF
d_gene: NA; j_gene: TRBJ1-6; abundance: few; v_gene: TRBV25-1; CDR3nt: TGTGCCAGCACCACCGCAGAAACCTATAATTCACCCCTCCACTTT; CDR3aa: CASTTAETYNSPLHF
d_gene: NA; j_gene: TRBJ1-4; abundance: NA; v_gene: TRBV14; CDR3nt: TGTGCCAGCAGCCCACTTGGTCATAATGAAAAACTGTTTTTT; CDR3aa: CASSPLGHNEKLFF
d_gene: NA; j_gene: TRBJ2-2; abundance: NA; v_gene: TRBV5-1; CDR3nt: TGCGCCAGCAGCGGGGGCAGGGCTGACACCGGGGAGCTGTTTTTT; CDR3aa: CASSGGRADTGELFF
d_gene: NA; j_gene: TRBJ2-4; abundance: many; v_gene: TRBV7-9; CDR3nt: TGTGCCAGCAGCTTCTCGGGGGCGCTAGCCAAAAACATTCAGTACTTC; CDR3aa: CASSFSGALAKNIQYF
d_gene: TRBD1; j_gene: TRBJ2-3; abundance: NA; v_gene: TRBV6-2/TRBV6-3; CDR3nt: TGTGCCAGCAGTTACCTAAAGACAGGGGGCGCAGATTGGACAGATACGCAGTATTTT; CDR3aa: CASSYLKTGGADWTDTQYF
d_gene: NA; j_gene: TRBJ2-3; abundance: NA; v_gene: TRBV29-1; CDR3nt: TGCAGCGTTGTCGTGTCGGGGTCCACAGATACGCAGTATTTT; CDR3aa: CSVVVSGSTDTQYF
d_gene: NA; j_gene: TRBJ2-3; abundance: few; v_gene: TRBV9; CDR3nt: TGTGCCAGCAGCTCCAGCGCCCAACCTGGGACAGATACGCAGTATTTT; CDR3aa: CASSSSAQPGTDTQYF
d_gene: NA; j_gene: TRBJ1-2; abundance: NA; v_gene: TRBV28; CDR3nt: TGTGCCAGCAGTTTACAGGGGCGGTCCTTCGATGGCTACACCTTC; CDR3aa: CASSLQGRSFDGYTF
d_gene: NA; j_gene: TRBJ2-5; abundance: few; v_gene: TRBV10-3; CDR3nt: TGTGCCATCAGCTTAGCGAACAGCCAAGAGACCCAGTACTTC; CDR3aa: CAISLANSQETQYF
d_gene: TRBD1; j_gene: TRBJ1-5; abundance: NA; v_gene: TRBV4-2; CDR3nt: TGTGCCAGCAGCCAACTGACAGGGGGCGGTAATCAGCCCCAGCATTTT; CDR3aa: CASSQLTGGGNQPQHF
d_gene: NA; j_gene: TRBJ1-6; abundance: NA; v_gene: TRBV11-3; CDR3nt: TGTGCCAGCAGCTTAGGAGGGGCGTCACCCCTCCACTTT; CDR3aa: CASSLGGASPLHF
d_gene: NA; j_gene: TRBJ2-3; abundance: many; v_gene: TRBV2; CDR3nt: TGTGCCAGCAGTGGGGGGGCAAGCCTGAGCACAGATACGCAGTATTTT; CDR3aa: CASSGGASLSTDTQYF
d_gene: TRBD2; j_gene: TRBJ2-7; abundance: NA; v_gene: TRBV20-1; CDR3nt: TGCAGTGCTGCGGGACTAGCGGGGGCCTACGAGCAGTACTTC; CDR3aa: CSAAGLAGAYEQYF
d_gene: NA; j_gene: TRBJ1-2; abundance: many; v_gene: TRBV4-1; CDR3nt: TGCGCCAGCAGCCAGCAGGGCCGAAAGTATGGCTACACCTTC; CDR3aa: CASSQQGRKYGYTF
d_gene: NA; j_gene: TRBJ2-5; abundance: few; v_gene: TRBV7-3; CDR3nt: TGTGCCAGCAGCTCGACCCCACGGGAGACCCAGTACTTC; CDR3aa: CASSSTPRETQYF
d_gene: TRBD2; j_gene: TRBJ2-3; abundance: few; v_gene: TRBV29-1; CDR3nt: TGCAGCGTGACGGGGACTAGCGGGGGCACAGATACGCAGTATTTT; CDR3aa: CSVTGTSGGTDTQYF
d_gene: NA; j_gene: TRBJ2-3; abundance: few; v_gene: TRBV30; CDR3nt: TGTGCCTTTACTCCGACAGATACGCAGTATTTT; CDR3aa: CAFTPTDTQYF
d_gene: TRBD1; j_gene: TRBJ1-1; abundance: NA; v_gene: TRBV6-1; CDR3nt: TGTGCCAGCAGTGGTAAGGGGACAGCGAACACTGAAGCTTTCTTT; CDR3aa: CASSGKGTANTEAFF